This T cell receptor beta chain stems from a study of blood T cell repertoires in COVID-19. For the study at large: Acute and convalescent COVID-19 samples came from the United States, Italy and Spain. The cDNA or gDNA used as material had been derived from T cells, B-cell-depleted T cells, or PBMCs.

Authors' processing steps: Amplification of reference gene primers provided the estimated nucleated cell counts. Repertoires were generated with immunoSEQ multiplex PCR, while TCRdb's copy carries only in-frame clones and drops some. D and trimming come from the DNA, and the V and J calls and clone size come from that table. The table has approximately 29,000 clones, 85% to 95% seen once; the top ten hold 0.83%. Those enrolled in Seattle joined during active infection and were followed longitudinally afterward. The CDR3 contains 15 residues. CDR1 is SGHAT and CDR2 is FQNNGV in the germline V gene. V was clipped by 1 base and J by 1 base, with 11 bases between them.

This TCR derives from a woman aged 70-85 years with COVID-19, enrolled during active disease. V usage is TRBV11-2 and J usage is TRBJ2-7, with D possibly matching TRBD2 (5 bases). What was sequenced was peripheral blood. The CDR3 nucleotides are TGTGCCAGCAGCTTAGGTGGGAGAGGTTCCTACGAGCAGTACTTC. It yields the protein CASSLGGRGSYEQYF.